This is a list of T cell receptor beta chains from one sample in a study of blood T cell repertoires in COVID-19. Data came from immunoSEQ multiplex PCR; TCRdb stores just in-frame clones and leaves some out. The table shows roughly 40,000 clones, with 75% to 90% occurring only once. Material for sequencing was peripheral blood. Every receptor here comes from a woman aged 70-85 years with acute or convalescent COVID-19. The CDR3 runs from the conserved cysteine through the conserved F or W. A D gene is named only where the DNA matches it firmly.

v_call	j_call	d_call	cdr3_nt	cdr3_aa
TRBV27	TRBJ2-2	TRBD1	TGTGCCAGCAGTGGACAGGGAGTAGTTTTTGCCGGGGAGCTGTTTTTT	CASSGQGVVFAGELFF
TRBV9	TRBJ2-5	.	TGTGCCAGCAGCGTAGGATCGGATCGATCGGGGACCCAGTACTTC	CASSVGSDRSGTQYF
TRBV7-8	TRBJ2-3	.	TGTGCCAGCAGCTTAGTCGGACAAAAAACAGATACGCAGTATTTT	CASSLVGQKTDTQYF
TRBV18	TRBJ2-3	.	TGTGCCAGCTCATCCGGGGATACGCAGTATTTT	CASSSGDTQYF
TRBV4-3	TRBJ2-5	TRBD1	TGCGCCAGCAGCCAAGACCTGACTTCAGGGACAGAGCAAGAGACCCAGTACTTC	CASSQDLTSGTEQETQYF
TRBV7-9	TRBJ2-2	.	TGTGCCAGCAGCTTGTGGCTAGCAAACACCGGGGAGCTGTTTTTT	CASSLWLANTGELFF
TRBV15	TRBJ2-1	TRBD1	TGTGCCACCAGTACCGGGACAGCGTCCTACAATGAGCAGTTCTTC	CATSTGTASYNEQFF
TRBV7-3	TRBJ2-3	TRBD2	TGTGCCAGCAGCCCTCGACTAGCGGCCACAGATACGCAGTATTTT	CASSPRLAATDTQYF
TRBV19	TRBJ2-1	TRBD1	TGTGCCAGTAGTCCTATGGACAGGGGGACCTACAATGAGCAGTTCTTC	CASSPMDRGTYNEQFF
TRBV24-1	TRBJ2-5	TRBD1	TGTGCCACCAGTGATCGTGCCGGGACAGGGGTGGGGGAGACCCAGTACTTC	CATSDRAGTGVGETQYF
TRBV7-3	TRBJ1-6	TRBD1	TGTGCCAGCAGGGCCGGGACAGATAATTCACCCCTCCACTTT	CASRAGTDNSPLHF
TRBV7-2	TRBJ2-3	.	TGTGCCAGCAGCTTGCGGGGACTGACCACAGATACGCAGTATTTT	CASSLRGLTTDTQYF
TRBV19	TRBJ1-2	.	TGTGCCAGTAGGGAACAGGGATTCGGTGGCTACACCTTC	CASREQGFGGYTF
TRBV18	TRBJ2-3	.	TGTGCCAGCTCACCACCGCCGGGAACAGATACGCAGTATTTT	CASSPPPGTDTQYF
TRBV29-1	TRBJ1-5	.	TGCAGCGTTGGCGGGGGAGGAATTGAGCCCCAGCATTTT	CSVGGGGIEPQHF
TRBV4-3	TRBJ1-5	.	TGCGCCAGCAGCCAAGATCTAACTCAGCCCCAGCATTTT	CASSQDLTQPQHF